Shown below are 27 T cell receptor beta chains from a single sample sequenced in a study of T cell clonotyping in hematopoietic cell transplantation. The protocol was immunoSEQ multiplex PCR, while the TCRdb copy is restricted to in-frame clones and leaves out a portion. This sample has some 8,700 clones, with roughly 76% found just once. This specimen consisted of peripheral blood mononuclear cells, obtained 180 days after allogeneic stem cell transplant. Source of these receptors: a female patient in her fifties who had an allogeneic stem cell transplant from an unrelated donor, so the T cells may come from the graft donor. Some clones in this sample may be carry-over from other donors' samples.

This clone has only one observation. The chain is built from TRBV6-5 and TRBJ1-2, with D possibly being TRBD1 (6 bases). The CDR3 is made up of 14 amino acids. The germline V and J ends were trimmed by 5 bases and 7 bases, with 17 bases remaining between them. CDR1 MNHEY and CDR2 SVGAGI come from the germline V gene. CDR3 residues: CASSQARGFSGYTF. The CDR3 coding sequence is TGTGCCAGCAGTCAGGCCAGGGGATTCAGTGGCTACACCTTC.

The V gene is TRBV2, the J gene TRBJ1-1; D call uncertain. V shed 7 bases and J shed 6 bases, with 12 bases lying between them. The CDR3 is 12 residues long. Germline V lookup: CDR1 SNHLY, CDR2 FYNNEI. The CDR3 loop reads CASIYSPAEAFF. CDR3 DNA: TGTGCCAGCATCTACAGCCCTGCTGAAGCTTTCTTT.

The J gene is TRBJ1-5, the V gene TRBV2; D gene uncertain. This CDR3 is built from 14 residues. Per the germline V gene, CDR1 is SNHLY and CDR2 is FYNNEI. The V gene lost 8 bases and the J gene lost 6 bases, with 17 bases spanning the gap. In DNA form, the CDR3 reads TGTGCCAGCCGGCGGGCACGGATCGGTCAGCCCCAGCATTTT. Translating gives CASRRARIGQPQHF.

This sequence joins TRBV29-1 and TRBJ2-7; 8 bases agree with TRBD1. The CDR3 consists of 15 residues. Germline V gene lookup returns CDR1 SQVTM and CDR2 ANQGSEA. Trimming removed 6 bases from V and 6 bases from J; junction bases left unmatched: 16. The CDR3 sequence is CSVGLQGAPTGEQYF. CDR3 in DNA: TGCAGCGTCGGACTGCAGGGGGCCCCTACTGGCGAGCAGTACTTC.

The chain joins TRBV6-1 to TRBJ1-1; D might be TRBD1 (5 bases). Per the germline V gene, CDR1 is MNHNS and CDR2 is SASEGT. The V gene lost 4 bases and the J gene lost 4 bases, with 22 bases spanning the gap. The CDR3 has 17 amino acids. The CDR3: CASSANGAKALGTEAFF. DNA for the CDR3: TGTGCCAGCAGTGCTAACGGGGCAAAAGCGCTTGGCACTGAAGCTTTCTTT.

This rearrangement joins TRBV18 to TRBJ2-7; no definite D call. The CDR3 contains 12 residues. The germline V gene has CDR1 KGHSH and CDR2 LQKENI. With 3 bases removed from V and 6 bases from J, the gap between germline ends came to 9 bases. CDR3 region: CASSPEMVEQYF. The CDR3 DNA follows: TGTGCCAGCTCACCCGAAATGGTCGAGCAGTACTTC.

V is TRBV2 and J is TRBJ2-1; no reliable D call. The germline V gene encodes CDR1 SNHLY and CDR2 FYNNEI. The V end lost 6 bases, the J end lost 12 bases, and 12 bases lay between the germline ends. This CDR3 is built from 11 residues. As DNA, the CDR3 is TGTGCCAGCAGAGGCAGGTCAGGGCAGTTCTTC. Translating it yields CASRGRSGQFF.

This chain joins TRBV28 and TRBJ1-2; D is ambiguous. Trimming pared 5 bases from V and 4 bases from J, leaving 17 bases between. Germline CDR1 and CDR2: MDHEN and SYDVKM. This CDR3 comprises 15 residues. CDR3 region: CASSPTIQLSYGYTF. CDR3 DNA: TGTGCCAGCAGTCCCACGATTCAGTTATCCTATGGCTACACCTTC.

This chain connects TRBV4-3 to TRBJ2-7; TRBD2 matches at 10 bases. V shed 0 bases and J 12 bases; nucleotides not matched to a gene: 14. Germline values: CDR1 LGHNA, CDR2 YSLEER. This CDR3 spans 16 amino acids. DNA for the CDR3: TGCGCCAGCAGCCAAGATCTAGCGGGGAATAGCGGGGGGCCGTACTTC. It encodes CASSQDLAGNSGGPYF.

The chain carries TRBV18 and TRBJ1-1; D might be TRBD1 (6 bases). This CDR3 region has 13 residues. Trimming removed 8 bases at V and 1 base at J, with 11 bases between. Germline V gives CDR1 KGHSH, CDR2 LQKENI. The CDR3 protein is CASLGGANTEAFF. The CDR3 coding sequence is TGTGCCAGCCTGGGGGGCGCGAACACTGAAGCTTTCTTT.

This clone was picked up one time. The chain couples TRBV4-1 to TRBJ2-1; no clear D. The germline gives CDR1 MGHRA, CDR2 YSYEKL. CDR3 size: 14 residues. V lost 4 bases to trimming and J lost 0 bases, with 7 bases between them. The CDR3 DNA sequence: TGCGCCAGCAGCCTCCTGAGCTCCTACAATGAGCAGTTCTTC. Translation gives CASSLLSSYNEQFF.

This chain joins TRBV6-5 and TRBJ2-7, with 8 bases fitting TRBD2. The CDR3 extends over 16 amino acids. Germline assignment: CDR1 MNHEY and CDR2 SVGAGI. V gave up 1 base and J gave up 0 bases; unmatched junction bases: 5. In DNA, the CDR3 is TGTGCCAGCAGTTACTTTAGCGGGACGGTCTCCTACGAGCAGTACTTC. The encoded protein is CASSYFSGTVSYEQYF.

V usage is TRBV28 and J usage is TRBJ2-7; 8 bases agree with TRBD1. The CDR3 sequence is 15 residues long. The V segment lost 5 bases and the J segment 7 bases; nucleotides outside the gene matches: 13. CDR1 is MDHEN, CDR2 SYDVKM, per germline. In nucleotides, the CDR3 is TGTGCCAGCAGTGCCTCCGGACAGGGTGTGTGGGAGCAGTACTTC. Translated: CASSASGQGVWEQYF.

The V call is TRBV7-9, the J call TRBJ2-3; a weak D match, TRBD1 (5 bases). CDR1 and CDR2 (germline): SEHNR, FQNEAQ (reference sequence). The CDR3 is 15 amino acids. V lost 4 bases and J 2 bases, leaving 13 bases between the germline ends. The CDR3 DNA sequence: TGTGCCAGCAGCTCCGAAGGGGCGGACACAGATACGCAGTATTTT. Translated, it gives CASSSEGADTDTQYF.

DNA for the CDR3: TGCAGTGCTATAAACAACAATGAGCAGTTCTTC. Translating it yields CSAINNNEQFF. V is TRBV20-1 and J is TRBJ2-1; D is unresolved. V was clipped by 4 bases and J by 5 bases, with 6 bases between them. Germline V gene data show CDR1 as DFQATT and CDR2 as SNEGSKA (reference sequence). CDR3 length equals 11 residues.

V is TRBV28 and J is TRBJ1-1, with a possible D match to TRBD1 (6 bases). From germline, CDR1 is MDHEN and CDR2 SYDVKM. Between the trimmed V and J ends, which lost 5 bases and 0 bases, there was a span of 13 bases. The CDR3 length is 15 residues. The CDR3: CASSPYRVMNTEAFF. The CDR3 nucleotides are TGTGCCAGCAGTCCATACAGGGTCATGAACACTGAAGCTTTCTTT.

The chain carries TRBV10-3 and TRBJ1-5, with D perhaps TRBD1 (5 bases). Germline loops: CDR1 ENHRY, CDR2 SYGVKD. The germline V and J ends were trimmed by 6 bases and 5 bases, with 11 bases remaining between them. The CDR3 extends over 13 amino acids. This CDR3 is CAIRGEGHQPQHF. CDR3 DNA sequence: TGTGCCATCAGGGGGGAGGGGCATCAGCCCCAGCATTTT.

A few counts support this clone. The chain has TRBV5-4 and TRBJ2-2; D gene uncertain. The CDR3 sequence is 15 residues long. Trimming removed 5 bases at V and 4 bases at J, with 15 bases between. The V gene's germline CDR1 is SGHNT and CDR2 YYREEE (reference sequence). CDR3 amino acids: CASSFDRVRTGELFF. Here the CDR3 DNA reads TGTGCCAGCAGTTTTGATAGGGTACGCACCGGGGAGCTGTTTTTT.

The chain employs TRBV6-5 and TRBJ1-1; TRBD1 aligns across 7 bases. The CDR3 runs to 14 residues. V lost 6 bases, J lost 3 bases, and 7 bases stayed unmatched. The germline gives CDR1 MNHEY, CDR2 SVGAGI. CDR3 sequence reads: CASSTKQGYTEAFF. The CDR3 nucleotides are TGTGCCAGCAGCACTAAACAGGGGTACACTGAAGCTTTCTTT.

In its sample, this clone was seen a few times. The rearrangement joins TRBV2 to TRBJ2-3, with TRBD2 matching over 8 bases. CDR1 SNHLY and CDR2 FYNNEI come from the germline V gene. CDR3 length: 17 residues. With 6 bases clipped from V and 1 base from J, the junction kept 12 bases outside the gene matches. CDR3 protein: CASRATFTRGGTDTQYF. CDR3 coding DNA: TGTGCCAGCAGAGCCACCTTCACGCGGGGGGGCACAGATACGCAGTATTTT.

The chain couples TRBV6-1 to TRBJ1-2; no definite D call. The V gene lost 2 bases and the J gene lost 0 bases, with 4 bases spanning the gap. Germline V CDR1 and CDR2: MNHNS, SASEGT. The CDR3 extends over 13 amino acids. The CDR3 spells CASSETANYGYTF. CDR3 nucleotide sequence: TGTGCCAGCAGTGAAACAGCTAACTATGGCTACACCTTC.

The V and J genes are TRBV19 and TRBJ1-2; D is undetermined. V shed 5 bases and J shed 5 bases, with 6 bases lying between them. Germline values: CDR1 LNHDA, CDR2 SQIVND (reference sequence). This CDR3 is built from 11 residues. The CDR3 sequence is CASSSGYGYTF. The CDR3 DNA is TGTGCCAGTAGTTCGGGGTATGGCTACACCTTC.

This chain links TRBV28 with TRBJ1-2; D is undetermined. CDR1 is MDHEN and CDR2 is SYDVKM in the germline V gene. V lost 5 bases and J lost 8, with 18 bases in between. CDR3 length: 14 residues. CDR3 loop: CASSLSGVRIGYTF. The CDR3 DNA reads as TGTGCCAGCAGTCTCTCCGGGGTCCGAATAGGCTACACCTTC.

V is TRBV19 and J is TRBJ1-1; the D is unclear. V dropped 6 bases and J dropped 4 bases, with 12 bases sitting between them. Germline V gene lookup returns CDR1 LNHDA and CDR2 SQIVND (reference sequence). The CDR3 totals 13 residues. This CDR3 reads CASSANWGTEAFF. CDR3 sequence (DNA): TGTGCCAGTAGCGCCAATTGGGGCACTGAAGCTTTCTTT.

In this sample, this clone turned up once. V is TRBV19 and J is TRBJ1-2; D uncertain. The CDR3 runs 15 residues. V was cut by 5 bases and J by 7 bases, with 20 bases left in between. Germline V gives CDR1 LNHDA, CDR2 SQIVND (reference sequence). The CDR3 sequence is CASSATTDSWSGYTF. CDR3 DNA: TGTGCCAGTAGTGCCACCACTGATAGCTGGAGTGGCTACACCTTC.

J is TRBJ2-5 and V is TRBV6-5; D is possibly TRBD2 (6 bases). From germline, CDR1 is MNHEY and CDR2 SVGAGI. The germline V and J ends were trimmed by 0 bases and 9 bases, with 8 bases remaining between them. The CDR3 runs 12 residues. The CDR3 region is CASSYSTGAQYF. In nucleotides, the CDR3 is TGTGCCAGCAGTTACTCGACGGGAGCCCAGTACTTC.

V is TRBV6-6 and J is TRBJ1-5, with TRBD1 matching 8 bases. The germline V gene has CDR1 MNHNY and CDR2 SVGAGI (reference sequence). This CDR3 contains 15 residues. V lost 5 bases and J lost 1; bases outside the gene matches: 4. CDR3 in amino acids: CASSPNRGSNQPQHF. The CDR3 DNA follows: TGTGCCAGCAGTCCTAACAGGGGGAGCAATCAGCCCCAGCATTTT.